This T cell receptor (beta chain) appears in the sequencing data of a study of spatial heterogeneity in lung cancer. Study details: The mean occurrence of each unique TCR and UMI combination in raw reads exceeded ten.

Time point indicated: sample taken at primary tumor resection. The donors, around 72 patients with untreated early-stage non-small cell lung cancer, provided the samples. Unsorted whole RNA of tumor, nontumor lung or frozen PBMC was sequenced. TCR cDNA molecules each carried a unique molecular identifier. MiXCR, applied by TCRdb to the 5' RACE reads, yields one record per CDR3 protein. The sample lists around 89,000 distinct CDR3 sequences, about 12% occurring once. Trimming cost V 4 bases and J 4 bases; bases outside gene matches: 3. Germline V gene sequence: CDR1 SGHTA, CDR2 FQGTGA. This CDR3 spans 15 amino acids. This clonotype was seen many times.

Source: PBMCs, taken at surgery. This chain uses TRBV7-3 with TRBJ2-3; 12 nucleotides match TRBD2. This sequence was found in a male donor with early-stage non-small cell lung cancer. CDR3 DNA sequence: TGTGCCAGCAGCTCCCTAGCGGGAGGGCCAGATACGCAGTATTTT. It specifies CASSSLAGGPDTQYF.